A single sample gave rise to the 16 T cell receptor beta chains below, sequenced in a study of human T cells and chemical hapten exposure (dated by TCRdb to about 2021). Taken with the paper, the label for time point translates to: patch test 3, about 24 weeks after DPC sensitization. This specimen's treatment or condition label, interpreted: therapeutic diphenylcyclopropenone sensitization with weekly scalp DPC. Library method: RACE. Sequenced using a NextSeq 500. The public reads were reanalyzed by TCRdb: fastp trimming at Q25, MiXCR alignment, in-frame beta chains only. When rows share a CDR3 protein, they turn into one entry using the most common DNA and genes. This sample lists about 160,000 distinct CDR3 sequences; 25% to 35% were detected once. The ten largest account for around 2.3% of the sample. Sequencing was performed on whole blood, taken in connection with sensitization to the hapten diphenylcyclopropenone (DPC). The receptors were gathered from a woman aged 18-29 years with alopecia areata. Some clones in this sample may be carry-over from other donors' samples.

V usage is TRBV20-1 and J usage is TRBJ2-7; D is ambiguous. CDR1 is DFQATT, CDR2 SNEGSKA, per germline (reference sequence). CDR3 length: 16 amino acids. V was clipped by 4 bases and J by 1 base, with 20 bases between them. CDR3 nucleotide sequence: TGCAGTGCTAACCCGGGCCTCCCCAAAGGGTCCTACGAGCAGTACTTC. It is translated as CSANPGLPKGSYEQYF.

This chain connects TRBV6-6 to TRBJ1-2, with D unresolved. V lost 6 bases and J 7 bases, leaving 18 bases between the germline ends. The germline V gene has CDR1 MNHNY and CDR2 SVGAGI (reference sequence). CDR3 length equals 14 residues. The CDR3 nucleotides are TGTGCCAGCAGCCCGGCCTACTCGGGTGGTGGCTACACCTTC. It codes for CASSPAYSGGGYTF.

The rearrangement joins TRBV12-3 or TRBV12-4 to TRBJ2-7, with TRBD1 matching 7 bases. V gave up 0 bases and J gave up 2 bases; unmatched junction bases: 4. The CDR3 totals 15 residues. DNA of the CDR3: TGTGCCAGCAGTTTAGCCTGGGACAGAGCCTACGAGCAGTACTTC. The encoded protein is CASSLAWDRAYEQYF.

V is TRBV25-1 and J is TRBJ2-2; TRBD1 agrees at 10 bases. The V and J ends lost 4 bases and 5 bases, in that order; junction bases with no gene match: 4. The V gene's germline CDR1 is MGHDK and CDR2 SYGVNS. The CDR3 extends over 15 amino acids. The CDR3 bases are TGTGCCAGCAGTGTGGACAGGGGGAGGACCGGGGAGCTGTTTTTT. Translated, it gives CASSVDRGRTGELFF.

This sequence joins TRBV6-5 and TRBJ2-6; D is undetermined. Germline V gives CDR1 MNHEY, CDR2 SVGAGI. Trimming removed 6 bases at V and 4 bases at J, with 22 bases between. This CDR3 contains 18 residues. The CDR3 DNA reads TGTGCCAGCAGGCCCTCCGGGCTACCCTCCGCCGGGGCCAACGTCCTGACTTTC. Translating gives CASRPSGLPSAGANVLTF.

In this sample, this clonotype turned up a few times. The gene calls are TRBV7-3 and TRBJ2-1; 9 bases match TRBD2. The CDR3 has 18 amino acids. From germline, CDR1 is SGHTA and CDR2 FQGTGA. V gave up 1 base and J gave up 7 bases; unmatched junction bases: 14. The CDR3 DNA sequence: TGTGCCAGCAGCTTAAAACCCGGGACTAGCATTACCGATAATGAGCAGTTCTTC. Translated, it gives CASSLKPGTSITDNEQFF.

This clonotype was picked up many times. This rearrangement joins TRBV20-1 to TRBJ2-1; D is uncertain. Trimming took 3 bases from V and 8 from J, leaving 5 bases between them. The germline CDR1 and CDR2 sequences are DFQATT and SNEGSKA (reference sequence). The CDR3 is made up of 10 amino acids. For the CDR3, the DNA is TGCAGTGCTAGGAATGATGAGCAGTTCTTC. This gives the protein CSARNDEQFF.

The chain links TRBV5-5 to TRBJ2-1; D remains ambiguous. Looked up from germline, CDR1 is SGHKS and CDR2 is YYEKEE (reference sequence). V lost 2 bases and J 7 bases, leaving 13 bases between the germline ends. CDR3 length: 14 amino acids. This CDR3 reads CASSFLTDMNEQFF. Written as DNA, the CDR3 is TGTGCCAGCAGCTTTTTAACAGATATGAATGAGCAGTTCTTC.

This chain joins TRBV23-1 and TRBJ1-5; D gene ambiguous. TRBV23-1 is an open reading frame whose function is uncertain. V shed 5 bases and J shed 0 bases, with 14 bases lying between them. The CDR3 is 16 amino acids. The CDR3: CASSSRRVYSNQPQHF. In DNA form, the CDR3 reads TGCGCCAGCAGTTCCCGGAGGGTCTATAGCAATCAGCCCCAGCATTTT.

This clonotype has just a few counts. The V and J genes are TRBV7-6 and TRBJ1-1; a weak D match, TRBD1 (6 bases). Trimming removed 0 bases at V and 5 bases at J, with 16 bases between. This CDR3 has 16 residues. CDR1 SGHVS and CDR2 FNYEAQ come from the germline V gene. The CDR3 sequence is CASSLADQGPATEAFF. The CDR3 DNA reads as TGTGCCAGCAGCTTAGCGGATCAGGGGCCGGCTACTGAAGCTTTCTTT.

This clonotype was picked up many times. J is TRBJ2-1 and V is TRBV29-1, with TRBD2 matching over 9 bases. The CDR3 sequence is 14 residues long. After removal of 3 bases from V and 7 bases from J, the junction contained 7 bases not matched to a gene. Germline CDR1 SQVTM, CDR2 ANQGSEA. The CDR3 DNA sequence: TGCAGCGTTGACTTCGCGGGAGGGGCGAATGAGCAGTTCTTC. Its translation is CSVDFAGGANEQFF.

This clonotype occurred a few times. The V and J genes are TRBV14 and TRBJ2-3; possibly TRBD2 for D (6 bases). The V gene lost 0 bases and the J gene lost 3 bases, with 10 bases spanning the gap. Germline assignment: CDR1 SGHDN and CDR2 FVKESK. This CDR3 comprises 15 residues. The CDR3 nucleotides read TGTGCCAGCAGCCAAGAGGAGGGGATTACAGATACGCAGTATTTT. As protein: CASSQEEGITDTQYF.

This clonotype came up once. V is TRBV19 and J is TRBJ1-5; the match to TRBD1 covers 9 bases. The CDR3 is made up of 17 amino acids. Germline-derived CDR1 and CDR2 are LNHDA and SQIVND (reference sequence). V trimming: 6 bases; J trimming: 7 bases; junction bases outside the gene matches: 16. CDR3 sequence reads: CASSSTPGQGFCQPQHF. For the CDR3, the DNA is TGTGCCAGTAGCTCCACTCCGGGACAGGGATTCTGCCAGCCCCAGCATTTT. The variable domain in full, with the rest retrieved from reference TRBV19 and TRBJ1-5, is DGGITQSPKYLFRKEGQNVTLSCEQNLNHDAMYWYRQDPGQGLRLIYYSQIVNDFQKGDIAEGYSVSREKKESFPLTVTSAQKNPTAFYLCASSSTPGQGFCQPQHFGDGTRLSIL.

This clonotype showed up just a few times. The chain employs TRBV7-9 and TRBJ1-2, with TRBD1 as a possible D gene (5 bases). CDR1 and CDR2 from the germline V gene are SEHNR and FQNEAQ (reference sequence). Trimming took off 3 bases at V and 0 bases at J, with 11 bases between the two ends. The CDR3 totals 15 residues. CDR3 DNA: TGTGCCAGCAGCTTCGGCCAGGGAACTAACTATGGCTACACCTTC. Translation: CASSFGQGTNYGYTF. The full variable domain, in which reference TRBV7-9 and TRBJ1-2 provide the parts outside the CDR3, is DTGVSQNPRHKITKRGQNVTFRCDPISEHNRLYWYRQTLGQGPEFLTYFQNEAQLEKSRLLSDRFSAERPKGSFSTLEIQRTEQGDSAMYLCASSFGQGTNYGYTFGSGTRLTVV.

In this sample, this clonotype turned up a few times. This chain links TRBV6-1 with TRBJ1-1; 9 bases are shared with TRBD1. Germline V gene lookup returns CDR1 MNHNS and CDR2 SASEGT. The CDR3 is 16 amino acids. J lost 0 bases, V lost 5 bases, and 7 bases had no gene match. The chain's CDR3 is CASSPGTGTLNTEAFF. Here the CDR3 DNA reads TGTGCCAGCAGTCCCGGGACAGGGACTCTGAACACTGAAGCTTTCTTT.

The J gene is TRBJ2-2, the V gene TRBV2, with TRBD1 identical over 8 bases. This CDR3 is built from 15 residues. The V gene end was trimmed by 4 bases and the J gene end by 1 base; junction bases not matched to a gene: 2. Germline V CDR1 and CDR2: SNHLY, FYNNEI. DNA for the CDR3: TGTGCCAGCAGTGTCAGGGGGCGGAACACCGGGGAGCTGTTTTTT. Translation: CASSVRGRNTGELFF.